These 26 T cell receptor beta chains were all obtained from the same sample, sequenced in a study of PD-1 blockade in classical Hodgkin lymphoma. Clones were read by immunoSEQ multiplex PCR, and TCRdb kept only the in-frame ones, dropping some. The repertoire holds about 9,900 clones, with 74% as singletons. Time point of the sample: cycle 4 day 1 (C4D1), after five to seven weeks of nivolumab. Each patient's relapse followed autologous stem cell transplantation, and brentuximab vedotin exposure varied. Magnetic negative selection of thawed PBMCs yielded the CD8+ T cells. Sequencing was performed on CD8+ T cells from blood, taken before the fourth cycle of nivolumab. The receptors stem from a human donor with classical Hodgkin lymphoma.

This clone was counted only a few times. V usage is TRBV28 and J usage is TRBJ1-5; TRBD1 aligns across 8 bases. This CDR3 contains 16 residues. J was trimmed by 5 bases and V by 3 bases; bases with no gene match: 9. In germline, CDR1 is MDHEN, CDR2 SYDVKM. CDR3 protein: CASSFQGAGRDQPQHF. Here the CDR3 DNA reads TGTGCCAGCAGTTTCCAGGGGGCCGGACGAGATCAGCCCCAGCATTTT.

V is TRBV27 and J is TRBJ1-4, with no clear D. The CDR3 extends over 12 amino acids. V was cut by 1 base and J by 7 bases, with 4 bases left in between. Germline loops: CDR1 MNHEY, CDR2 SMNVEV (reference sequence). The CDR3 region has the DNA TGTGCCAGCAGTTTATATGGTGAAAAACTGTTTTTT. This gives the protein CASSLYGEKLFF.

The chain carries TRBV10-1 and TRBJ2-3; D is possibly TRBD1 or TRBD2 (5 bases each). V was cut by 2 bases and J by 4 bases, with 13 bases left in between. Germline lookup yields CDR1 WNHNN and CDR2 SYGVQD (reference sequence). CDR3 length: 15 amino acids. The CDR3 region has the DNA TGCGCCAGCAGTGAGGATATGGGACCTTCAGATACGCAGTATTTT. Translation: CASSEDMGPSDTQYF.

This chain uses TRBV7-8 with TRBJ1-6; D remains ambiguous. The germline CDR1 and CDR2 sequences are SGHVS and FQNEAQ. V lost 7 bases and J 0 bases, leaving 10 bases between the germline ends. The CDR3 spans 15 residues. As DNA, the CDR3 is TGTGCCAGCACCCTTGTCGGCTCCTATAATTCACCCCTCCACTTT. As protein: CASTLVGSYNSPLHF.

The CDR3 nucleotides are TGTGCCAGCAGCCCTTGGACTAGGGGCAATGAGCAGTTCTTC. Translation: CASSPWTRGNEQFF. The chain joins TRBV13 to TRBJ2-1; 7 bases are shared with TRBD2. The length of the CDR3 is 14 residues. Per germline, CDR1 PRHDT and CDR2 FYEKMQ (reference sequence). J was trimmed by 6 bases and V by 5 bases; bases with no gene match: 7.

The chain recombines TRBV5-5 with TRBJ2-5; D might be TRBD2 (7 bases). Germline CDR1 and CDR2: SGHKS and YYEKEE (reference sequence). Trimming took 0 bases from V and 1 from J, leaving 16 bases between them. The CDR3 has 17 amino acids. The CDR3, as DNA: TGTGCCAGCAGCTTGGAATCGGGAGGACAGCCCCAAGAGACCCAGTACTTC. Its translation: CASSLESGGQPQETQYF.

This chain uses TRBV19 with TRBJ2-2; the match to TRBD1 covers 7 bases. V was clipped by 2 bases and J by 7 bases; unmatched bases: 10. The CDR3 covers 16 residues. Per the germline V gene, CDR1 is LNHDA and CDR2 is SQIVND (reference sequence). CDR3: CASSILGQVYGGELFF. The CDR3 coding sequence is TGTGCCAGTAGTATACTAGGACAGGTCTACGGCGGGGAGCTGTTTTTT.

The rearrangement uses TRBV6-6 and TRBJ2-5; D might be TRBD2 (6 bases). The end of the DNA aligns better with TRBJ2-7, so the J call may be wrong. Germline V gives CDR1 MNHNY, CDR2 SVGAGI (reference sequence). CDR3 length equals 13 residues. This CDR3 reads CASQGLPTYEQYF. For the CDR3, the DNA is TGTGCCAGCCAGGGACTTCCGACCTACGAGCAGTACTTC.

This chain joins TRBV19 and TRBJ2-7; 12 nucleotides align to TRBD2. Unmatched junction bases numbered 4, after V lost 6 bases and J lost 4 bases. Germline V gene sequence: CDR1 LNHDA, CDR2 SQIVND (reference sequence). The length of the CDR3 is 14 residues. The CDR3 bases are TGTGCCAGTAGCCCGGGACTAGCGGGTTACGAGCAGTACTTC. As protein: CASSPGLAGYEQYF.

This clone appeared a single time. The chain uses TRBV11-2 and TRBJ2-3; no firm D call. The CDR3 has 12 residues. Germline CDR1 SGHAT, CDR2 FQNNGV. V lost 5 bases and J 6 bases, leaving 9 bases between the germline ends. CDR3 in DNA: TGTGCCAGCAGCCCCTGGTCGGATACGCAGTATTTT. Translated, it gives CASSPWSDTQYF.

The chain has TRBV28 and TRBJ2-7; D perhaps matches TRBD1 (6 bases). Trimming shortened V by 8 bases and J by 1 base, and 15 bases separated the two germline ends. The CDR3 length is 14 residues. In germline, CDR1 is MDHEN, CDR2 SYDVKM. CDR3 sequence reads: CASAPDSFSYEQYF. In DNA, the CDR3 is TGTGCCAGCGCCCCGGACAGCTTTTCCTACGAGCAGTACTTC.

V is TRBV30 and J is TRBJ2-5; TRBD2 aligns across 9 bases. Judging by the DNA end, TRBJ2-7 fits better; the J call may be wrong. This CDR3 spans 13 amino acids. Looked up from germline, CDR1 is GTSNPN and CDR2 is SVGIG (reference sequence). CDR3 amino acids: CAWSLTSGYEQYF. The CDR3 coding sequence is TGTGCCTGGAGTCTGACTAGCGGCTACGAGCAGTACTTC.

This chain links TRBV6-5 with TRBJ2-3, with a weak D call TRBD2 (5 bases). Between the trimmed V and J ends, which lost 0 bases and 2 bases, there was a span of 6 bases. This CDR3 has 14 amino acids. Germline V gene data show CDR1 as MNHEY and CDR2 as SVGAGI. The CDR3, as DNA: TGTGCCAGCAGTTACTCTAGCGTCACAGATACGCAGTATTTT. As protein: CASSYSSVTDTQYF.

The chain uses TRBV2 and TRBJ1-2, with D unclear. The CDR3 length is 11 residues. Between the trimmed V and J ends, which lost 5 bases and 3 bases, there was a span of 4 bases. Germline V lookup: CDR1 SNHLY, CDR2 FYNNEI. CDR3 sequence reads: CASSPDYGYTF. As DNA, the CDR3 is TGTGCCAGCAGTCCAGACTATGGCTACACCTTC.

J is TRBJ1-6 and V is TRBV4-1; perhaps TRBD1 as D (6 bases). The CDR3 is 19 amino acids. The V end lost 3 bases, the J end lost 7 bases, and 25 bases lay between the germline ends. The germline gives CDR1 MGHRA, CDR2 YSYEKL. CDR3 amino acids: CASSHSPGEGGSANSPLHF. DNA of the CDR3: TGCGCCAGCAGCCATTCCCCAGGGGAAGGGGGAAGTGCGAATTCACCCCTCCACTTT.

V and J are TRBV4-1 and TRBJ2-1, with unresolved D. The CDR3 is 15 amino acids. V dropped 4 bases and J dropped 1 base, with 11 bases sitting between them. The germline V gene encodes CDR1 MGHRA and CDR2 YSYEKL. Written as DNA, the CDR3 is TGCGCCAGCAGCCCTGGGGAAGGTTCCTACAATGAGCAGTTCTTC. Translation gives CASSPGEGSYNEQFF.

The V gene is TRBV4-3, the J gene TRBJ1-6; tentative D call: TRBD1 (5 bases). The CDR3 totals 17 residues. Trimming shortened V by 2 bases and J by 0 bases, and 11 bases separated the two germline ends. Germline-derived CDR1 and CDR2 are LGHNA and YSLEER. CDR3 in amino acids: CASSQRTLSSYNSPLHF. The CDR3 nucleotides read TGCGCCAGCAGCCAAAGGACACTGAGCTCCTATAATTCACCCCTCCACTTT.

This chain joins TRBV4-3 and TRBJ2-1, with D maybe TRBD2 (5 bases). Per germline, CDR1 LGHNA and CDR2 YSLEER. V shed 0 bases and J shed 5 bases, with 11 bases lying between them. The CDR3 has 15 amino acids. DNA of the CDR3: TGCGCCAGCAGCCAAGACGGGGTAGTCCACAATGAGCAGTTCTTC. Translation: CASSQDGVVHNEQFF.

This chain connects TRBV9 to TRBJ2-1; D unresolved. The CDR3 totals 13 residues. From germline, CDR1 is SGDLS and CDR2 YYNGEE. The germline V and J ends were trimmed by 0 bases and 4 bases, with 5 bases remaining between them. CDR3 loop: CASSVVGYNEQFF. For the CDR3, the DNA is TGTGCCAGCAGCGTAGTAGGATACAATGAGCAGTTCTTC.

CDR3 in amino acids: CASSQLRDREFHTEAFF. DNA of the CDR3: TGTGCCAGCAGCCAACTCCGGGACAGGGAGTTTCACACTGAAGCTTTCTTT. The rearrangement links TRBV14 to TRBJ1-1; 9 nucleotides match TRBD1. CDR1 is SGHDN and CDR2 is FVKESK in the germline V gene. The CDR3 has 17 residues. V lost 2 bases, J lost 3 bases, and 10 bases stayed unmatched.

This chain connects TRBV7-8 to TRBJ2-2; maybe TRBD2 (7 bases). Germline-derived CDR1 and CDR2 are SGHVS and FQNEAQ. The CDR3 runs 18 residues. V shed 4 bases and J shed 6 bases, with 24 bases lying between them. The CDR3 nucleotides read TGTGCCAGCAGCTCCAACTTGGGAGGGACACGTGTGCCCGGGGAGCTGTTTTTT. Translating gives CASSSNLGGTRVPGELFF.

The V call is TRBV10-3, the J call TRBJ2-1; 7 nucleotides match TRBD2. This CDR3 has 19 amino acids. Germline V gene lookup returns CDR1 ENHRY and CDR2 SYGVKD. The J segment lost 1 base and the V segment lost 8 bases, leaving 20 bases of the junction unmatched. The CDR3 coding sequence is TGTGCCATCTGCCCCCGGGACTACAACGGGCTGGGGTCCTACAATGAGCAGTTCTTC. Encoded protein: CAICPRDYNGLGSYNEQFF.

The chain combines TRBV27 with TRBJ2-3, with 13 nucleotides matching TRBD2. The CDR3 is 15 residues long. V dropped 0 bases and J dropped 7; count of bases not matched to a gene: 1. Germline CDR1 and CDR2: MNHEY and SMNVEV (reference sequence). The CDR3 reads CASSLSTSGGHTQYF. In DNA, the CDR3 is TGTGCCAGCAGTTTATCGACTAGCGGGGGGCATACGCAGTATTTT.

The chain carries TRBV19 and TRBJ2-7; D assignment may be TRBD1 or TRBD2 (6 bases each). This CDR3 is built from 15 residues. V was cut by 5 bases and J by 6 bases, with 20 bases left in between. Per germline, CDR1 LNHDA and CDR2 SQIVND (reference sequence). The CDR3: CASSLGGTGASEQYF. In DNA form, the CDR3 reads TGTGCCAGTAGTCTCGGCGGCACGGGGGCCTCCGAGCAGTACTTC.

J is TRBJ2-7 and V is TRBV6-5; 9 nucleotides match TRBD1. This CDR3 is 15 amino acids long. V dropped 7 bases and J dropped 3; count of bases not matched to a gene: 10. Germline V CDR1 and CDR2: MNHEY, SVGAGI. CDR3 protein: CASTLTHRGHYEQYF. The CDR3 coding sequence is TGTGCCAGCACCCTTACGCACAGGGGGCACTACGAGCAGTACTTC.

This chain joins TRBV4-1 and TRBJ1-5; 9 positions agree with TRBD1. The germline V gene has CDR1 MGHRA and CDR2 YSYEKL. J gave up 0 bases and V 0 bases, and 3 bases lay outside the gene matches. This CDR3 is 17 amino acids long. The CDR3 here is CASSQEGQGYSNQPQHF. DNA for the CDR3: TGCGCCAGCAGCCAAGAGGGACAGGGTTATAGCAATCAGCCCCAGCATTTT.